This T cell receptor (beta chain) was captured by sequencing in a study of cytotoxic CD8 clonotypes in ibrutinib-treated CLL. The study, taken as a whole, reports: Sustained-remission patients were sampled at one set of times and progressing patients at different ones. Under therapy, public clonotypes either contracted or stayed stable, and they were uncommon.

The repertoire was sequenced with immunoSEQ multiplex PCR; TCRdb's copy has only in-frame clones and lacks some. Seen here are 120,000 to 150,000 clones, approximately 80% observed once, and the top ten hold about 27%. Of note for this clone: What it binds is not known. Distinct nucleotide sequences in the sample also encode this CDR3.

Germline V gene data show CDR1 as SGHAT and CDR2 as FQDESV (reference sequence). This CDR3 contains 13 residues. The ends were cut back, 3 bases at V and 2 bases at J, with 7 bases in the middle. The sample was PBMCs, taken after 12 months of ibrutinib treatment. This clonotype was sampled from a human donor with chronic lymphocytic leukemia. V usage is TRBV11-1 and J usage is TRBJ2-5; no reliable D call. The CDR3 region has the DNA TGTGCCAGCAGCTTTGGTCAGCAAGAGACCCAGTACTTC. Translation gives CASSFGQQETQYF. Supplemented by reference TRBV11-1 and TRBJ2-5, the full variable domain reads EAEVAQSPRYKITEKSQAVAFWCDPISGHATLYWYRQILGQGPELLVQFQDESVVDDSQLPKDRFSAERLKGVDSTLKIQPAELGDSAMYLCASSFGQQETQYFGPGTRLLVL.